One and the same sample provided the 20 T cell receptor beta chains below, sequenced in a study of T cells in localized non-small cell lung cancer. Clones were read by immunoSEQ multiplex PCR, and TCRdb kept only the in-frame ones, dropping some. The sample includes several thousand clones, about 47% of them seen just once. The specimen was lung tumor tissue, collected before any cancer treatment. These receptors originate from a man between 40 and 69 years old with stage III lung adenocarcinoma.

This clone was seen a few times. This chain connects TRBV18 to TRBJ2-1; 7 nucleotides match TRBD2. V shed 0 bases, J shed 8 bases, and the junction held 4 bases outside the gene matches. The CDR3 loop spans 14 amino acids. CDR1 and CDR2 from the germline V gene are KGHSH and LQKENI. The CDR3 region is CASSPPGRADEQFF. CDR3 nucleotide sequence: TGTGCCAGCTCACCACCGGGGAGGGCAGATGAGCAGTTCTTC. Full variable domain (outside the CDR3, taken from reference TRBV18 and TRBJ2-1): NAGVMQNPRHLVRRRGQEARLRCSPMKGHSHVYWYRQLPEEGLKFMVYLQKENIIDESGMPKERFSAEFPKEGPSILRIQQVVRGDSAAYFCASSPPGRADEQFFGPGTRLTVL.

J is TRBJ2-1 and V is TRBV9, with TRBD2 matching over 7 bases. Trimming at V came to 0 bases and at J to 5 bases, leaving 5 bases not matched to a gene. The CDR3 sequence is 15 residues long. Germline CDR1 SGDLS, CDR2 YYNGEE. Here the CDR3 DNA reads TGTGCCAGCAGCGTAGAACTCCGGGGGGACAATGAGCAGTTCTTC. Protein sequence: CASSVELRGDNEQFF.

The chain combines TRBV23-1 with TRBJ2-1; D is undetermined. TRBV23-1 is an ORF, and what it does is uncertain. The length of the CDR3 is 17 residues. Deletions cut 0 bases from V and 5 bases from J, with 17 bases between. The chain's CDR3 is CASSQSKPGGIDNEQFF. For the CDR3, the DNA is TGCGCCAGCAGTCAATCGAAGCCGGGTGGTATCGACAATGAGCAGTTCTTC.

The DNA of the CDR3 is TGTGCCTGGGGTGGCTCCTACAATGAGCAGTTCTTC. It is translated as CAWGGSYNEQFF. The J gene is TRBJ2-1, the V gene TRBV30; no firm D call. CDR3 length: 12 residues. Germline V CDR1 and CDR2: GTSNPN, SVGIG (reference sequence). With 5 bases removed from V and 0 bases from J, the gap between germline ends came to 5 bases.

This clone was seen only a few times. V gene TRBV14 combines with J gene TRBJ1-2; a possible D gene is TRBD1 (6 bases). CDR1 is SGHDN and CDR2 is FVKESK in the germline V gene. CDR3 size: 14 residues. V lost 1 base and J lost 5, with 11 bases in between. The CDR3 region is CASSQVSGDYGYTF. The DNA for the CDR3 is TGTGCCAGCAGCCAAGTTTCAGGGGATTATGGCTACACCTTC. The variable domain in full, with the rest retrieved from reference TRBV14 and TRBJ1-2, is EAGVTQFPSHSVIEKGQTVTLRCDPISGHDNLYWYRRVMGKEIKFLLHFVKESKQDESGMPNNRFLAERTGGTYSTLKVQPAELEDSGVYFCASSQVSGDYGYTFGSGTRLTVV.

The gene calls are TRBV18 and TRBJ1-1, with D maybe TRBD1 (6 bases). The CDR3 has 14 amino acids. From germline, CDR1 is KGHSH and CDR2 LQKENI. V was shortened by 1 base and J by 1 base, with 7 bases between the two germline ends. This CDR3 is CASSPRTANTEAFF. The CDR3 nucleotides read TGTGCCAGCTCACCACGGACAGCGAACACTGAAGCTTTCTTT.

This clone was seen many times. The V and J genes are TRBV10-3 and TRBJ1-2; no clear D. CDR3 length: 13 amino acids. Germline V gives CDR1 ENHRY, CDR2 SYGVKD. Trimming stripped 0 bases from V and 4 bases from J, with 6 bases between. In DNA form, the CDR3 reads TGTGCCATCAGTGAGTCTTCCCTCTATGGCTACACCTTC. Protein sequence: CAISESSLYGYTF.

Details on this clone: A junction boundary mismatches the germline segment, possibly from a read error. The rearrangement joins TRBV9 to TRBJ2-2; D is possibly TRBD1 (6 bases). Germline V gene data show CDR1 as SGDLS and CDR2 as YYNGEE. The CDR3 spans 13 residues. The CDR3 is CASSRTEYHPPLF. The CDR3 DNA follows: TGTGCCAGCAGCAGGACAGAGTATCACCCGCCTCTGTTT.

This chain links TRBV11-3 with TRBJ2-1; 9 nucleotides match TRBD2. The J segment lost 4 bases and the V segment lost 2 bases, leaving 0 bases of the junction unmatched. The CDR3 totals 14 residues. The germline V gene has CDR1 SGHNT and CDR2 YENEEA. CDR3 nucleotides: TGTGCCAGCAGCTTAACTAGCGGGTACAATGAGCAGTTCTTC. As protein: CASSLTSGYNEQFF.

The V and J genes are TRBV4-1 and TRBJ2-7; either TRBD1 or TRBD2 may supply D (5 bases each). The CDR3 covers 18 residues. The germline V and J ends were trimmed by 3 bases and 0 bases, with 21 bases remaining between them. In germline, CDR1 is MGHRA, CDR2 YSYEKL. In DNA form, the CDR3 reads TGCGCCAGCAGCCAGAGTGACCCAGGGACCCCCAGCTCCTACGAGCAGTACTTC. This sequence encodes CASSQSDPGTPSSYEQYF.

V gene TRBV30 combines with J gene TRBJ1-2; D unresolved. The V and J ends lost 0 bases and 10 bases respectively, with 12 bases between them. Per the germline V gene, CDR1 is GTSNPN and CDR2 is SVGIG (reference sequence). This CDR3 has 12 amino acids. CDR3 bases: TGTGCCTGGAGTGTACAATCAGGTGCCTACACCTTC. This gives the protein CAWSVQSGAYTF.

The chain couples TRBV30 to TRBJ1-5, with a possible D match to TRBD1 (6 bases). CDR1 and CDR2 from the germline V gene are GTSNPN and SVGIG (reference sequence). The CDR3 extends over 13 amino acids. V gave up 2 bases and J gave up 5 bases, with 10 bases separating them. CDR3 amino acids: CAWSKQGDQPQHF. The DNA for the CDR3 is TGTGCCTGGAGTAAACAGGGAGATCAGCCCCAGCATTTT.

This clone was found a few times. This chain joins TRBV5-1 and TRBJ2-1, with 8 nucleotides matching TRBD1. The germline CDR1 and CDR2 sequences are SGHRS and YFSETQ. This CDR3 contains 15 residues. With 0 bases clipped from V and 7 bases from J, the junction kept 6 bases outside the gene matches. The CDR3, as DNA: TGCGCCAGCAGCTTGGGACAGGGGAAGGGAAATGAGCAGTTCTTC. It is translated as CASSLGQGKGNEQFF.

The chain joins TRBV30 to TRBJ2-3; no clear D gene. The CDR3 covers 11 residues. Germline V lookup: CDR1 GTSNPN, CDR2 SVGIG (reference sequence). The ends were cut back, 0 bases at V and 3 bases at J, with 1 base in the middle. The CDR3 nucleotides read TGTGCCTGGAGTGTAACAGATACGCAGTATTTT. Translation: CAWSVTDTQYF.

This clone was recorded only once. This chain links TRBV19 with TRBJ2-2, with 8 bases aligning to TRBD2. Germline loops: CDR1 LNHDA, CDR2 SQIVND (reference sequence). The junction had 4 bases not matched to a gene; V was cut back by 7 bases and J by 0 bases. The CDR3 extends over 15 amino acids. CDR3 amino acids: CASTGLASNTGELFF. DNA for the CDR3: TGTGCCAGTACCGGACTAGCTTCGAACACCGGGGAGCTGTTTTTT.

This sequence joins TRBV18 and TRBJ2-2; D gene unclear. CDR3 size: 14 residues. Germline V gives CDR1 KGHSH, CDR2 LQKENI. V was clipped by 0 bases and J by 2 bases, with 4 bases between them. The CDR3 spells CASSPPLNTGELFF. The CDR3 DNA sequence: TGTGCCAGCTCACCACCGTTAAACACCGGGGAGCTGTTTTTT.

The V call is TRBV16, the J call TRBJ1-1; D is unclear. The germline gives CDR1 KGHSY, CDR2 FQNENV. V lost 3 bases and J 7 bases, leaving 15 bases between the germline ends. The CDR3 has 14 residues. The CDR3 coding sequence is TGTGCCAGCAGCCACTTCAGGAAGGCCTATGAAGCTTTCTTT. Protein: CASSHFRKAYEAFF.

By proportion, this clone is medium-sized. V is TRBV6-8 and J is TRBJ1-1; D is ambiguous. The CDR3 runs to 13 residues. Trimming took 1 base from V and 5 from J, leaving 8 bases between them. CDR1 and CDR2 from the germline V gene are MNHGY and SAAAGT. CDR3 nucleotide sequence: TGTGCCAGCAGTTACTTAAGCGGTACTGAAGCTTTCTTT. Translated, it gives CASSYLSGTEAFF.

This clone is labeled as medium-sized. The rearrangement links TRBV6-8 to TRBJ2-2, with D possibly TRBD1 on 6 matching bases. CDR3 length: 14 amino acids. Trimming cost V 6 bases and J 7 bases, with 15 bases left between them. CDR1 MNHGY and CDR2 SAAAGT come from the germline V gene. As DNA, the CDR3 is TGTGCCAGCAGATCTTACAGGGATTTCGGGGAGCTGTTTTTT. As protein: CASRSYRDFGELFF.

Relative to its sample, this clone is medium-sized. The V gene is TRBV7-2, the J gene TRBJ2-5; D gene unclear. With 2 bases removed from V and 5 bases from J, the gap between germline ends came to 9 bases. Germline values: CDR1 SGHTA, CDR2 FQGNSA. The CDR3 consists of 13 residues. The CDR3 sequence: CASSLQFQETQYF. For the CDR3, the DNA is TGTGCCAGCAGCTTACAGTTCCAGGAGACCCAGTACTTC.